This T cell receptor (beta chain) was documented in a study of cytomegalovirus exposure and HLA in healthy donors listed by TCRdb under 2017. Broadly, across the study: According to a later analysis, the roughly 130 validation repertoires were produced on the same platform as the 666 repertoires of the first cohort. The study aimed to test whether cataloging public T cell receptors could reveal signatures of past pathogen exposure. Besides the first cohort of some 670 subjects, a separate validation cohort made up of 120 different subjects was used. To predict cytomegalovirus infection status, the study combined high-throughput TCR immunosequencing, statistical association of individual TCRs with disease status, and machine learning. The study at large found these results: According to the authors, the approach could potentially be generalized to other disease states and immunological phenotypes. A later analysis lacked HLA typing for the validation cohort, so it scored co-occurrence in that cohort across all 110 or so repertoires. Of the cluster scores, approximately 95% were above 0 in a later analysis, which found that TCRs clustered in the first cohort also tended to co-occur in the roughly 130 validation repertoires. The study listed 150 to 200 TCR beta chains as associated with cytomegalovirus. Most TCR sequences were seen in very few donors, while some public TCRs were found in many individuals. The classifier was reported to diagnose cytomegalovirus status with high specificity and sensitivity in both the original and validation cohorts. In vitro tests confirmed that a few of the cytomegalovirus-associated TCR beta chains recognize cytomegalovirus antigens.

With respect to this clone: The target of this receptor is not known. Base quality data are lacking; no much larger clone is found one base away.

From the cysteine through the phenylalanine, the CDR3 covers 13 amino acids. Here the CDR3 DNA is all that survives: 39 bases in frame from base 1. Sequences SQVTM (CDR1) and ANQGSEA (CDR2) are obtained from the germline V gene. Trimming accounts for 3 bases at V and 8 bases at J, while the number of junction bases matched to no gene is 6. Receptor amplification or capture employed the immunoSEQ multiplex PCR assay. Concerning the study's data processing: A statistical classification framework was built to diagnose cytomegalovirus status from the catalog of TCR beta chain sequences. TCRdb carries this immuneACCESS record with in-frame sequences only. Its versions omit some clonotypes, under half of them owing to an unresolved V gene in the studies checked, with the rest unexplained. V and J calls and clone size are copied from that table; D and trimming were computed from the DNA. The sample has around 150,000 clones on record, roughly 86% of them singletons. Of the sample, just over 4% falls within the top ten clones.

The donors were included in the validation cohort of roughly 130 subjects, a group kept apart from the roughly 670-subject first cohort. Recombination connected TRBV29-1 to TRBJ2-1; 8 central bases correspond to TRBD1. The sequence came from a man aged 18 to 30 in good health and CMV-seropositive. What was sequenced was PBMCs. The CDR3: CSVDGAGGYEQFF. The nucleotide sequence reads as follows: TGCAGCGTTGACGGGGCAGGGGGCTATGAGCAGTTCTTC.